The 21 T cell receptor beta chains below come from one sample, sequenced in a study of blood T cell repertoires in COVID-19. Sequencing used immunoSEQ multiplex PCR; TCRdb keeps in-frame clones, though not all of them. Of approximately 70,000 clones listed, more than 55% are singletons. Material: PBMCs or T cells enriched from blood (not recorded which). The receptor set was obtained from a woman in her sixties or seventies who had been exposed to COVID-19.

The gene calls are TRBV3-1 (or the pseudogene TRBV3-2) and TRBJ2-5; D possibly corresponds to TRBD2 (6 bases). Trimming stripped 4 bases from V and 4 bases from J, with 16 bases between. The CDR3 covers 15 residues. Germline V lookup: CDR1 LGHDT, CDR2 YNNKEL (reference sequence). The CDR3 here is CASSPRLVSPETQYF. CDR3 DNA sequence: TGTGCCAGCAGCCCCCGACTAGTATCACCAGAGACCCAGTACTTC.

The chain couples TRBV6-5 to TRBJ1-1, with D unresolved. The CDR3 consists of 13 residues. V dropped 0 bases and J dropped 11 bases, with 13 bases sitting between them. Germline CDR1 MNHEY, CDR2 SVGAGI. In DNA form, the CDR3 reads TGTGCCAGCAGTTACTCGAAGCTACGGGAGGCTTTCTTT. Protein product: CASSYSKLREAFF.

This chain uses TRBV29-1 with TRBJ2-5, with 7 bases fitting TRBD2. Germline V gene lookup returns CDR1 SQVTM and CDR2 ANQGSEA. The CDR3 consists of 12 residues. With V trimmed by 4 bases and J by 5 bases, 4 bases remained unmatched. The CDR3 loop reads CSVVSGWETQYF. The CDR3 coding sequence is TGCAGCGTTGTTAGCGGGTGGGAGACCCAGTACTTC.

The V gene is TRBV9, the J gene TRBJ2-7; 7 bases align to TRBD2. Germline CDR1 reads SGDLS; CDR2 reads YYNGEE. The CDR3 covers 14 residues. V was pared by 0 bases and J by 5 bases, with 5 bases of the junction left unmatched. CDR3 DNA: TGTGCCAGCAGCGTAGGCTGGGAGGGACACGAGCAGTACTTC. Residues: CASSVGWEGHEQYF.

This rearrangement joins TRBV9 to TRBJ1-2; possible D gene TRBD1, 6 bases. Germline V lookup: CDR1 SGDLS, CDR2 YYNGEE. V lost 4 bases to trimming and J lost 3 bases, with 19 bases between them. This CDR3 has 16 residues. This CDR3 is CASSPFIDRMDYGYTF. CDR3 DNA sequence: TGTGCCAGCAGCCCTTTTATCGACAGGATGGACTATGGCTACACCTTC.

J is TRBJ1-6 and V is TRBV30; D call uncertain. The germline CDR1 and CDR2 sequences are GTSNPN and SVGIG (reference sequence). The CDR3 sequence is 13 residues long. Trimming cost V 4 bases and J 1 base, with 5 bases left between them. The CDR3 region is CAWTGSYNSPLHF. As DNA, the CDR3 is TGTGCCTGGACGGGGTCCTATAATTCACCCCTCCACTTT.

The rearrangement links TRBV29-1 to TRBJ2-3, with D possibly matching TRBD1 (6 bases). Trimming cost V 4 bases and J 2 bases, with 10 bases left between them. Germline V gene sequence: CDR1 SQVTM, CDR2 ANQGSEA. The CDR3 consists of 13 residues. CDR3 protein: CSVVTGITDTQYF. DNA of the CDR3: TGCAGCGTTGTCACAGGGATCACAGATACGCAGTATTTT.

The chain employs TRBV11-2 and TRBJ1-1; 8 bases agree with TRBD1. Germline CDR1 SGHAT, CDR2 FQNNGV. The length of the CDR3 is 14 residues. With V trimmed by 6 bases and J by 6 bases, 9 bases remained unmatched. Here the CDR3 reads CASRSDRVRAEAFF. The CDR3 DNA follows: TGTGCCAGCAGGTCGGACAGGGTCCGCGCTGAAGCTTTCTTT.

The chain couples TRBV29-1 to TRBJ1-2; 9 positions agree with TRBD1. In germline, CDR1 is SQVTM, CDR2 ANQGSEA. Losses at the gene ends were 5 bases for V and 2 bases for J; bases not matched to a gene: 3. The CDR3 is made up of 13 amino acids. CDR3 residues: CSVIGQGNYGYTF. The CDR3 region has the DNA TGCAGCGTTATAGGACAGGGGAACTATGGCTACACCTTC. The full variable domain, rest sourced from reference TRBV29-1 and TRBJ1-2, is SAVISQKPSRDICQRGTSLTIQCQVDSQVTMMFWYRQQPGQSLTLIATANQGSEATYESGFVIDKFPISRPNLTFSTLTVSNMSPEDSSIYLCSVIGQGNYGYTFGSGTRLTVV.

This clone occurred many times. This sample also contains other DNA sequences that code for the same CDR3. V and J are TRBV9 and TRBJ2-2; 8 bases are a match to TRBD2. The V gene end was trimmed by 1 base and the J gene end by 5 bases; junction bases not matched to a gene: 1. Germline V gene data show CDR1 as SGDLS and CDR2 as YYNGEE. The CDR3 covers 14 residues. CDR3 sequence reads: CASSVIAGTGELFF. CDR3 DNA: TGTGCCAGCAGCGTAATAGCGGGGACCGGGGAGCTGTTTTTT.

The CDR3 region has the DNA TGTGCCAGCAGCCAGGCTAGCTGGGACGGGGAGCTGTTTTTT. Amino acid sequence: CASSQASWDGELFF. This chain joins TRBV3-1 (or the pseudogene TRBV3-2) and TRBJ2-2, with D possibly TRBD2 on 5 matching bases. Deletions cut 3 bases from V and 7 bases from J, with 12 bases between. The CDR3 is made up of 14 amino acids. Germline V gene sequence: CDR1 LGHDT, CDR2 YNNKEL (reference sequence).

The CDR3 loop reads CASNTPTGINQPQHF. CDR3 bases: TGTGCCAGCAACACCCCGACAGGGATTAATCAGCCCCAGCATTTT. The rearrangement uses TRBV28 and TRBJ1-5, with 7 bases matching TRBD1. Germline V gives CDR1 MDHEN, CDR2 SYDVKM. V was pared by 7 bases and J by 4 bases, with 10 bases of the junction left unmatched. This CDR3 contains 15 residues.

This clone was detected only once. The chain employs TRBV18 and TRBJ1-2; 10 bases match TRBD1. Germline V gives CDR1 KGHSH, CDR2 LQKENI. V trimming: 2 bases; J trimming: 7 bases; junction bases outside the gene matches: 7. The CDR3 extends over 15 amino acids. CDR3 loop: CASSPETGGRGGYTF. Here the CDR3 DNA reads TGTGCCAGCTCACCAGAGACAGGGGGCAGGGGTGGCTACACCTTC.

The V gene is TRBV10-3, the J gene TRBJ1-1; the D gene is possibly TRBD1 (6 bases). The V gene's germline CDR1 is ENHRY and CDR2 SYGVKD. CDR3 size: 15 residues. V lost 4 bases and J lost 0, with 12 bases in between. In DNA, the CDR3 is TGTGCCATCAGTGGGGACAACCTCATGAACACTGAAGCTTTCTTT. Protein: CAISGDNLMNTEAFF.

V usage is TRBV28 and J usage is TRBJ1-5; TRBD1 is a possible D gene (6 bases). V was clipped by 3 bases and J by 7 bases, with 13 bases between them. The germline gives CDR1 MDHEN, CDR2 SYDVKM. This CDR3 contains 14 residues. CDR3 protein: CASSFPQGGQPQHF. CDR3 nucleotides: TGTGCCAGCAGTTTCCCACAGGGCGGACAGCCCCAGCATTTT.

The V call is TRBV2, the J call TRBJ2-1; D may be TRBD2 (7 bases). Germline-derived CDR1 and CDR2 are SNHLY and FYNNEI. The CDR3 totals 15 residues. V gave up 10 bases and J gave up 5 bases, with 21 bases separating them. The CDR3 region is CANRDIGLGDNEQFF. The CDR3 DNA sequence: TGTGCCAACCGGGACATCGGACTAGGGGACAATGAGCAGTTCTTC. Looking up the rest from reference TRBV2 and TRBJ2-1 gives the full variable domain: EPEVTQTPSHQVTQMGQEVILRCVPISNHLYFYWYRQILGQKVEFLVSFYNNEISEKSEIFDDQFSVERPDGSNFTLKIRSTKLEDSAMYFCANRDIGLGDNEQFFGPGTRLTVL.

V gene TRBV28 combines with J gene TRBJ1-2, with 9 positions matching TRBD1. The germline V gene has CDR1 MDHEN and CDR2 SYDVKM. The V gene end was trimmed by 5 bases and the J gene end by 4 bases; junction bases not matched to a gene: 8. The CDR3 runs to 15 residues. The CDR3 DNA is TGTGCCAGCAGTGACGGGACAGGGATCTCCTATGGCTACACCTTC. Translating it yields CASSDGTGISYGYTF.

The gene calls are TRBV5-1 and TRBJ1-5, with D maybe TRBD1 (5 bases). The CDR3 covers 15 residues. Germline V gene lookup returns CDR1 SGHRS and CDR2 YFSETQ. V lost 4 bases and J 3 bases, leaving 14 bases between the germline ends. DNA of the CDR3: TGCGCCAGCAGCACGGAGGGACGGGACAATCAGCCCCAGCATTTT. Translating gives CASSTEGRDNQPQHF.

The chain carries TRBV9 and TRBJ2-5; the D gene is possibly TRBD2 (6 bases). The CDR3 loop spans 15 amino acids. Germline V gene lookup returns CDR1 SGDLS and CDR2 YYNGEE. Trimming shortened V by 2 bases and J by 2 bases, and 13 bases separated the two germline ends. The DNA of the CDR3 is TGTGCCAGCAGCGTTGCTGCGGGGAGGCAAGAGACCCAGTACTTC. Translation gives CASSVAAGRQETQYF.

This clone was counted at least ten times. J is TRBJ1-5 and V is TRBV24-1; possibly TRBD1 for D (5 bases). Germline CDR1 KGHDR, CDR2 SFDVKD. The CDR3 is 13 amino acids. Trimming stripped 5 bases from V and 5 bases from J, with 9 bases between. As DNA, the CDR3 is TGTGCCACCAGTGTGGGGACTCATCAGCCCCAGCATTTT. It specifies CATSVGTHQPQHF.

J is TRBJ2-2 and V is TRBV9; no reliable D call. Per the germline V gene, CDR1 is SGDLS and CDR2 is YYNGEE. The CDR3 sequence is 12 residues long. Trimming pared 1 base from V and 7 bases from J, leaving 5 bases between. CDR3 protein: CASSVINGELFF. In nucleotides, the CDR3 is TGTGCCAGCAGCGTAATTAACGGGGAGCTGTTTTTT.